The clone carrying this TCR beta chain has at least ten counts. The data were obtained in a study of T cells in Graves' hyperthyroidism and ophthalmopathy. The CDR3 loop spans 15 amino acids. Germline CDR1 is LNHDA and CDR2 is SQIVND (reference sequence). Between the trimmed V and J ends, which lost 2 bases and 6 bases, there was a span of 17 bases. The source material, RNA transcripts, was used to amplify TCR beta CDR3 regions. Using the HTBI primer set, a first-round RT-PCR was run on the TCR CDR3. Via MiXCR, TCRdb re-called the multiplex PCR reads, giving one row per CDR3 protein. The sample includes fewer than 900,000 distinct CDR3 sequences, roughly 17% of them seen just once. Diagnosis of hyperthyroidism was new in patients aged 18 to 65, and its duration was under 2 months.

The chain is built from TRBV19 and TRBJ2-7; D gene uncertain. Sequenced input: blood. This sequence was found in a man aged 18 to 30 with Graves' hyperthyroidism. CDR3: CASSILAERSTEQYF. The CDR3 DNA sequence: TGTGCCAGTAGTATATTGGCAGAACGATCTACCGAGCAGTACTTC. The full variable domain, with the rest looked up from reference TRBV19 and TRBJ2-7, is DGGITQSPKYLFRKEGQNVTLSCEQNLNHDAMYWYRQDPGQGLRLIYYSQIVNDFQKGDIAEGYSVSREKKESFPLTVTSAQKNPTAFYLCASSILAERSTEQYFGPGTRLTVT.